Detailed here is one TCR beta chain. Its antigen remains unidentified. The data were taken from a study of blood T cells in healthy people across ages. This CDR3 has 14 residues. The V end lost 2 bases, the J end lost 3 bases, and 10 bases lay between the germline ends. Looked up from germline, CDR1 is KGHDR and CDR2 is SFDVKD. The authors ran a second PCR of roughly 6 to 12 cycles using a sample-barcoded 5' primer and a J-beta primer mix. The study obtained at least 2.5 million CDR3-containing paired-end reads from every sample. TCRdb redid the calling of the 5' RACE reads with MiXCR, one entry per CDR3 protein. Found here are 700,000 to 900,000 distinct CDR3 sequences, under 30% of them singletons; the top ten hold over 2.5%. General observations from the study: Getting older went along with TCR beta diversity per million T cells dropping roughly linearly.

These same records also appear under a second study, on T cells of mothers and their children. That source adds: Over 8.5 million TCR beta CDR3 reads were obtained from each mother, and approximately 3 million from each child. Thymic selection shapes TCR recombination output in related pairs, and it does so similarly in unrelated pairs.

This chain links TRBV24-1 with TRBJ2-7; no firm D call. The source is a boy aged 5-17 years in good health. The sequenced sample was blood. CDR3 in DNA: TGTGCCACCAGTGATTCGGGCAAACTCTACGAGCAGTACTTC. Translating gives CATSDSGKLYEQYF.